This is a list of T cell receptor beta chains from one sample in a study of read filtering for tumor transcriptome and immune sequencing. TCRdb fed the reads into MiXCR, producing one record per CDR3 protein. This sample has about 37,000 distinct CDR3 sequences, with roughly 13% found just once. The sequenced material came from a population of CD138-negative cells sorted from bone marrow. Receptors were obtained from a donor older than 35 with multiple myeloma. CDR3s include the opening cysteine and the closing phenylalanine or tryptophan. D genes are given only for firm matches. Not all rows give a size; the values are once, few, many and, for expanded clones, a class.

TRBJ2-5	medium-sized	-	TRBV7-2	CASSPQGEGALYQETQYF	TGTGCCAGCAGCCCGCAGGGTGAAGGGGCACTGTACCAAGAGACCCAGTACTTC
TRBJ1-5	many	-	TRBV5-6	CASSLRWDQPQHF	TGTGCCAGCAGCTTGAGGTGGGATCAGCCCCAGCATTTT
TRBJ2-3	many	TRBD1	TRBV6-1	CASSERIWDRGTQYF	TGTGCCAGCAGTGAAAGGATCTGGGACAGGGGGACGCAGTATTTT
TRBJ1-4	-	-	TRBV7-9	CASSLGQLNEKLFF	TGTGCCAGCAGCCTAGGACAGCTTAATGAAAAACTGTTTTTT
TRBJ2-1	many	-	TRBV18	CASSPITRGSASGNEQFF	TGTGCCAGCTCACCAATCACCAGGGGGTCGGCTAGCGGCAATGAGCAGTTCTTC
TRBJ2-2	many	-	TRBV20-1	CSVRDSRATGELFF	TGCAGTGTTAGAGACAGCCGAGCCACCGGGGAGCTGTTTTTT
TRBJ2-1	many	TRBD2	TRBV4-3	CASSQLAGDVVNEQFF	TGCGCCAGCAGCCAGCTAGCGGGAGACGTTGTTAATGAGCAGTTCTTC
TRBJ2-5	many	TRBD2	TRBV6-5	CASSGLAGVGPQETQYF	TGTGCCAGCAGCGGACTAGCGGGAGTGGGCCCCCAAGAGACCCAGTACTTC
TRBJ1-1	many	TRBD1	TRBV10-2	CASARRTGAGGTEAFF	TGCGCCAGCGCCCGGAGGACAGGGGCGGGGGGGACTGAAGCCTTCTTT
TRBJ2-5	-	-	TRBV29-1	CSSGHGQETQYF	TGCAGCTCCGGACACGGGCAAGAGACCCAGTACTTC
TRBJ2-7	many	-	TRBV6-2/TRBV6-3	CASSLHSYEQYF	TGTGCCAGCAGTCTACACTCCTACGAGCAGTACTTC
TRBJ1-5	-	-	TRBV4-1	CASSQDAVGGNQPQHF	TGCGCCAGCAGCCAAGACGCCGTTGGGGGCAATCAGCCCCAGCATTTT
TRBJ1-2	many	-	TRBV20-1	CSARDSRPFNYGYTF	TGCAGTGCTAGAGATTCTCGGCCGTTCAACTATGGCTACACCTTC
TRBJ2-2	many	TRBD1	TRBV11-2	CASSFVRGRTGELFF	TGTGCCAGCAGCTTTGTGAGGGGGCGGACCGGGGAGCTGTTTTTT
TRBJ2-5	-	TRBD1	TRBV28	CASSLGTAQETQYF	TGTGCCAGCAGCCTCGGGACAGCTCAAGAGACCCAGTACTTC
TRBJ2-6	many	-	TRBV21-1	CAGGDGANVLTF	TGTGCTGGGGGAGATGGGGCCAACGTCCTGACTTTC
TRBJ1-5	many	-	TRBV6-2/TRBV6-3	CASSYSSQGNQPQHF	TGTGCCAGCAGTTACTCCTCCCAGGGGAATCAGCCCCAGCATTTT
TRBJ2-3	-	TRBD2	TRBV5-4	CASGGAGATDTQYF	TGTGCCAGCGGAGGGGCGGGAGCTACAGATACGCAGTATTTT
TRBJ1-1	once	-	TRBV20-1	CSASQGIGDTEAFF	TGCAGTGCTAGCCAGGGGATAGGGGACACTGAAGCTTTCTTT
TRBJ2-3	many	-	TRBV20-1	CSARVSTDTQYF	TGCAGTGCTAGAGTCAGCACAGATACGCAGTATTTT
TRBJ2-1	many	-	TRBV11-2	CASSTGAVDNEQFF	TGTGCCAGCAGCACCGGGGCAGTCGACAATGAGCAGTTCTTC
TRBJ1-2	many	-	TRBV6-5	CASSYSGSFRPGYTF	TGTGCCAGCAGTTACTCGGGGTCCTTCCGACCCGGCTACACCTTC
TRBJ1-1	large	-	TRBV3-2	CASSHSTGNTEAFF	TGTGCCAGCAGCCATTCGACAGGGAACACTGAAGCTTTCTTT
TRBJ2-2	many	-	TRBV7-2	CASSLFSGGTGRTGELFF	TGTGCCAGCAGCTTATTTTCGGGGGGCACAGGGAGGACCGGGGAGCTGTTTTTT
TRBJ2-2	many	TRBD2	TRBV19	CASSALSSGNTGELFF	TGTGCCAGTAGTGCCCTTTCTAGCGGAAACACCGGGGAGCTGTTTTTT
TRBJ1-2	many	TRBD1	TRBV30	CAWSVIAGTAFYYGYTF	TGTGCCTGGAGTGTTATCGCCGGGACAGCGTTCTACTATGGCTACACCTTC
TRBJ1-1	many	-	TRBV29-1	CSVGRGGTEAFF	TGCAGCGTTGGGAGGGGAGGCACTGAAGCTTTCTTT
TRBJ2-1	many	-	TRBV5-4	CASSLGGASSYNEQFF	TGTGCCAGCAGCTTGGGTGGGGCATCCTCCTACAATGAGCAGTTCTTC
TRBJ2-2	many	TRBD2	TRBV12-3/TRBV12-4	CASSRSGRADPGELFF	TGTGCCAGCAGTAGAAGCGGGAGGGCTGATCCCGGGGAGCTGTTTTTT
TRBJ2-7	many	-	TRBV29-1	CSVAGNEQYF	TGCAGCGTTGCAGGAAACGAGCAGTACTTC
TRBJ2-1	many	TRBD2	TRBV7-2	CASSPGSGRAGVSGNEQFF	TGTGCCAGCAGCCCAGGGTCCGGACGAGCGGGAGTATCGGGCAATGAGCAGTTCTTC
TRBJ1-5	many	TRBD1	TRBV6-1	CASSPGQGKPQHF	TGTGCCAGCAGCCCCGGACAGGGAAAGCCCCAGCATTTT
TRBJ2-1	few	-	TRBV6-2/TRBV6-3	CASSQKGMTSSYNEQFF	TGTGCCAGCAGTCAGAAGGGGATGACGAGCTCCTACAATGAGCAGTTCTTC
TRBJ2-5	many	-	TRBV6-2/TRBV6-3	CASSYNLGEETQYF	TGTGCCAGCAGTTACAATTTGGGGGAAGAGACCCAGTACTTC
TRBJ2-7	many	-	TRBV4-3	CASSQDRWKTSYEQYF	TGCGCCAGCAGCCAAGATAGGTGGAAGACCTCCTACGAGCAGTACTTC
TRBJ2-3	many	-	TRBV29-1	CSVKDRQVTDTQYF	TGCAGCGTCAAAGACAGACAAGTTACAGATACGCAGTATTTT
TRBJ2-7	many	TRBD1	TRBV6-5	CASQTGVGFEQYF	TGTGCCAGTCAAACAGGGGTCGGGTTCGAGCAGTACTTC
TRBJ2-7	many	-	TRBV29-1	CSVQGDTPEQYF	TGCAGCGTTCAGGGTGATACTCCCGAGCAGTACTTC
TRBJ2-1	many	TRBD2	TRBV5-1	CASSWGLAGSYNEQFF	TGCGCCAGCAGCTGGGGACTAGCCGGTTCCTACAATGAGCAGTTCTTC
TRBJ2-3	many	TRBD2	TRBV27	CASSLFGLAGSTDTQYF	TGTGCCAGCAGTTTATTTGGTCTAGCGGGGAGCACAGATACGCAGTATTTT
TRBJ2-7	-	TRBD2	TRBV5-1	CASSNLAGSSYEQYF	TGCGCCAGCAGCAACCTAGCGGGATCGTCCTACGAGCAGTACTTC
TRBJ1-1	many	TRBD1	TRBV7-9	CASSPTGAMNTEAFF	TGTGCCAGCAGCCCGACAGGGGCAATGAACACTGAAGCTTTCTTT
TRBJ2-3	many	-	TRBV7-9	CASGVSDTQYF	TGTGCCAGCGGTGTGTCAGATACGCAGTATTTT
TRBJ2-1	many	-	TRBV3-1	CASSQVGLNEQFF	TGTGCCAGCAGCCAAGTGGGGTTGAATGAGCAGTTCTTC
TRBJ2-3	many	-	TRBV11-2	CASSATPDRDTQYF	TGTGCCAGCAGCGCCACGCCCGACAGGGATACGCAGTATTTT
TRBJ2-5	many	-	TRBV5-1	CASSLALYRDIQETQYF	TGCGCCAGCAGCTTGGCCTTATACAGGGATATCCAAGAGACCCAGTACTTC
TRBJ1-1	many	-	TRBV6-5	CASSREGGTEAFF	TGTGCCAGCAGTCGGGAGGGCGGCACTGAAGCTTTCTTT
TRBJ2-1	many	-	TRBV20-1	CSARDLRGRGADNEQFF	TGCAGTGCTAGAGACCTCCGAGGCCGAGGTGCGGACAATGAGCAGTTCTTC
TRBJ2-1	many	TRBD2	TRBV7-9	CASSSTSGSTSSYNEQFF	TGTGCCAGCAGCTCGACTAGCGGGAGCACGAGCTCCTACAATGAGCAGTTCTTC
TRBJ2-1	many	TRBD2	TRBV6-5	CASSETSGANEQFF	TGTGCCAGCAGTGAGACTAGCGGGGCCAATGAGCAGTTCTTC
TRBJ2-6	many	-	TRBV5-1	CASSPPSSSGANVLTF	TGCGCCAGCAGCCCACCATCAAGCTCTGGGGCCAACGTCCTGACTTTC
TRBJ1-4	-	-	TRBV7-9	CAGSFGHPGEKLFF	TGTGCCGGCAGCTTCGGACACCCGGGCGAAAAACTGTTTTTT
TRBJ2-7	many	TRBD2	TRBV10-3	CAIRGTSGRRGAYEQYF	TGTGCCATCAGGGGGACTAGCGGGAGGAGAGGGGCCTACGAGCAGTACTTC
TRBJ2-5	many	-	TRBV9	CASSVGDIFQETQYF	TGTGCCAGCAGCGTAGGGGACATCTTCCAAGAGACCCAGTACTTC